This T cell receptor (beta chain) was sequenced in a study of human T cells and chemical hapten exposure. The time point: healthy volunteer bleed at 6 weeks. Unfractionated whole blood was the source from which total RNA was extracted. The CDR3 is 15 amino acids. Germline CDR1 and CDR2: SGDLS and YYNGEE. With 0 bases removed from V and 0 bases from J, the gap between germline ends came to 10 bases. Original data processing: Sampled TCR counts reached a median of around 94,000 per sample, with values ranging from roughly 20,000 to 700,000. TCRdb analysed the RACE reads with MiXCR anew, one entry per CDR3 protein. The V and J calls shown here were made by TCRdb, not taken from the authors' results. The data hold 44,000 or so distinct CDR3 sequences, with about 3.7% observed a single time. The sample holds many counts of this clonotype.

Sample: whole blood. This sequence joins TRBV9 and TRBJ2-7; D tentatively fits TRBD1 or TRBD2 (5 bases each). This clonotype originated in a human donor in good health. Some clones in this sample may be carry-over from other donors' samples. The CDR3 loop is CASSVGAGSSYEQYF. The CDR3, as DNA: TGTGCCAGCAGCGTAGGTGCAGGGAGCTCCTACGAGCAGTACTTC.